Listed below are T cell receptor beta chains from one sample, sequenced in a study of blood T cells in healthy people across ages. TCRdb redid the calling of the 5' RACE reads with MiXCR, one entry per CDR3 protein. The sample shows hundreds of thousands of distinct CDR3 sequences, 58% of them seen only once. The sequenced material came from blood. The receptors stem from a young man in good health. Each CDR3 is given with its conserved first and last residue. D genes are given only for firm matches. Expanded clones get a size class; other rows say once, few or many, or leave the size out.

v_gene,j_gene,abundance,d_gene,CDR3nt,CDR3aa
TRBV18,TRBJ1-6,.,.,TGTGCCAGCTCACCAAGGAAGGGTCTTAATAGTTCACCCCTCCACTTT,CASSPRKGLNSSPLHF
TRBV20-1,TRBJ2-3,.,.,TGCAGTGCCCCGCAGGGGCCCTTAGATACGCAGTATTTT,CSAPQGPLDTQYF
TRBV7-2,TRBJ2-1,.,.,TGTGCCAGCAGCTACCGTGCTTGGAATGAGCAGTTCTTC,CASSYRAWNEQFF
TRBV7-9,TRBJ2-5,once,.,TGTGCCAGCAGCCAGACGGCAGTGCTCTTTCAAGAGACCCAGTACTTC,CASSQTAVLFQETQYF
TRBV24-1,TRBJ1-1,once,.,TGTGCCATCCGGGAGCTAAAGATGAACACTGAAGCTTTCTTT,CAIRELKMNTEAFF
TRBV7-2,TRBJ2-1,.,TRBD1,TGTGCCAGCAGCTTATTCGGGACAGGGATTACTAATGAGCAGTTCTTC,CASSLFGTGITNEQFF
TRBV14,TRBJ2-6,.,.,TGTGCCAGCAGCCAAGCCTTCGGGGCCAACGTCCTGACTTTC,CASSQAFGANVLTF
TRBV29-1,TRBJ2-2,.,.,TGCGGTACGCGGGTAGGGTCCGGGGAGCTGTTTTTT,CGTRVGSGELFF
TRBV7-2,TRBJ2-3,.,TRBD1,TGTGCCAGCAGCTTAGCGGGACAGTATGTGGATACGCAGTATTTT,CASSLAGQYVDTQYF
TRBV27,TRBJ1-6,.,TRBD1,TGTGCCAGCAGCCCTAGGGGGCAGGGGTATGATTCACCCCTCCACTTT,CASSPRGQGYDSPLHF
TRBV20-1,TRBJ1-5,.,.,TGCAGTGCTAGAACTCCCACAGGGACAAATCAGCCCCAGCATTTT,CSARTPTGTNQPQHF
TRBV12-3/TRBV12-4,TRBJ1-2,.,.,TGTGCCAGCAGTTCCCTGGCATGGACTGGCTACACCTTC,CASSSLAWTGYTF
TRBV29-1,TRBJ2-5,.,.,TGCAGCGTTGAAGAAGCGCGGGGTAGGGATGAGCAGTACTTC,CSVEEARGRDEQYF
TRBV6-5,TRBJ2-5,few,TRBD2,TGTGTCTCAACTGGGAGGGGTCAGGGAGAGACCCAGTACTTC,CVSTGRGQGETQYF
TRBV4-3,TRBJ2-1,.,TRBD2,TGCGCCAGCAGCCAAGGGAGACTAGCGAGCAATGAGCAGTTCTTC,CASSQGRLASNEQFF
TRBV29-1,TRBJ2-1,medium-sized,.,TGCAGCGTTGGACAGGGAGGCTACAATGAGCAGTTCTTC,CSVGQGGYNEQFF
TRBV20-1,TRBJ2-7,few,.,TGCAGTGCTAATGCCCAACCTTGGTCCGAGCAGTACTTC,CSANAQPWSEQYF
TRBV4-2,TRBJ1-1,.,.,TGTGCCAGCAGCCAGACACGTGCCGTCGACACTGAAGCTTTCTTT,CASSQTRAVDTEAFF
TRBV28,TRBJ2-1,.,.,TGTGCCAGCAGTGCCACGGGACACGGGTCCTACAATGAGCAGTTCTTC,CASSATGHGSYNEQFF
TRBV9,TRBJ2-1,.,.,TGTGCCAGCAGCGCTACAGGACAGTCCAATGAGCAGTTCTTC,CASSATGQSNEQFF
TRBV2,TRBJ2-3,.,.,TGTGCCAGCAGTGGACAGGCCCGAGATACGCAGTATTTT,CASSGQARDTQYF
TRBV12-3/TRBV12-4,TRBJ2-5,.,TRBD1,TGTGCCAGCAGCGGAAGCCGGGACAGCAACCAAGAGACCCAGTACTTC,CASSGSRDSNQETQYF
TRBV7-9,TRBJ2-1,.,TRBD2,TGTGCCAGCAGCCCGACTAGCGGGGGAAACAATGAGCAGTTCTTC,CASSPTSGGNNEQFF
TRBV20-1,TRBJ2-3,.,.,TGCAGTCTACCTAGGCGGGGCACAGATACGCAGTATTTT,CSLPRRGTDTQYF
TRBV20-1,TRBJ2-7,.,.,TGCAGTGCAACCCTAGCGCTTGGCCCCTACGAGCAGTACTTC,CSATLALGPYEQYF
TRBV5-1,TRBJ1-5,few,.,TGCGCCAGCAGCCCCCACCATTATAGCAATCAGCCCCAGCATTTT,CASSPHHYSNQPQHF
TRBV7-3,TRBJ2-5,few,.,TGTGCCAGCAGCCCTATACATAGGACGGCGTCCCAAGAGACCCAGTACTTC,CASSPIHRTASQETQYF
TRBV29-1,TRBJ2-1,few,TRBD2,TGCAGCCTCGTCGGACTAGCGGGAGGCAATGAGCAGTTCTTC,CSLVGLAGGNEQFF
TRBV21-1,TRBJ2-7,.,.,TGTGCCAGCAGCAGTGAGCAGGCCCACGAGCAGTACTTC,CASSSEQAHEQYF
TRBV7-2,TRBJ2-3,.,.,TGTGCCAGCAGCTTAGTAGCCCGGGGTGATACGCAGTATTTT,CASSLVARGDTQYF
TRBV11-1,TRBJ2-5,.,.,TGTGCCAGCAGCGCGGAGACAGGGACTCAAGAGACCCAGTACTTC,CASSAETGTQETQYF
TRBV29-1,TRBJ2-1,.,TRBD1,TGCAGCGTTGACGGGCCAGGGGGCTATAATGAGCAGTTCTTC,CSVDGPGGYNEQFF
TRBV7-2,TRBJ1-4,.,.,TGTGCCAGCAGCTTCCGACCGACAGCAACTAATGAAAAACTGTTTTTT,CASSFRPTATNEKLFF
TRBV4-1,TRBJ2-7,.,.,TGCGCCAGCAGCCAGGACCCAGGATCCGAGCAGTACTTC,CASSQDPGSEQYF
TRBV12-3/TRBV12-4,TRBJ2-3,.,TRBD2,TGTGCCAGCGGGCCGCGGGGGGGCGGAACAGATACGCAGTATTTT,CASGPRGGGTDTQYF
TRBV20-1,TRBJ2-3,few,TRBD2,TGCAGTGCTAGAGATGGGCTAGCGGGAGGCCCCACAGATACGCAGTATTTT,CSARDGLAGGPTDTQYF
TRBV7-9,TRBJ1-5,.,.,TGTGCCAGCAGCTTAGCGCTGGCAGGGAGAGGCAATCAGCCCCAGCATTTT,CASSLALAGRGNQPQHF
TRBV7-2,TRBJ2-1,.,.,TGTGCCACCAAGGGCTCCACCTCCTACAATGAGCAGTTCTTC,CATKGSTSYNEQFF
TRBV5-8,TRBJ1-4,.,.,TGTGCCAGCAGCTCGAAGGGAGGAGCAACTAATGAAAAACTGTTTTTT,CASSSKGGATNEKLFF
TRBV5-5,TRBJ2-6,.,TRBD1,TGTGCCAGCAGCCCTACCGGACAGGGGGCCACATACTCTGGGGCCAACGTCCTGACTTTC,CASSPTGQGATYSGANVLTF
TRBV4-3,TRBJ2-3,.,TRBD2,TGCGCCAGCAGCCAAGGGGTCCGGGGGGAAAGCACAGATACGCAGTATTTT,CASSQGVRGESTDTQYF
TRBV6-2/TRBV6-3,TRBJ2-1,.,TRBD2,TGTGCCAGCAGACACACCCTGGGACTAGCGGGCAATGAGCAGTTCTTC,CASRHTLGLAGNEQFF
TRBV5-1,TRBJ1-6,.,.,TGCGCCAGCAGCTTAACCGGGACAAATAATTCACCCCTCCACTTT,CASSLTGTNNSPLHF
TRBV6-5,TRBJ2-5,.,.,TGTGCCAGCAGCGCAGACAACTCGGAGACCCAGTACTTC,CASSADNSETQYF
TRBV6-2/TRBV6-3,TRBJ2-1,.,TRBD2,TGTGCCAGCAGTCGCCTCCCGGGACTAGCGGCCTCCTACAATGAGCAGTTCTTC,CASSRLPGLAASYNEQFF
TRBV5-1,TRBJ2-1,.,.,TGCGCCAGCAGCTTGCCAGGGGAAGAGCAGTTCTTC,CASSLPGEEQFF
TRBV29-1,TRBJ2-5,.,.,TGCAGCGCGGGACACTCCCAAGAGACCCAGTACTTC,CSAGHSQETQYF
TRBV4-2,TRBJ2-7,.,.,TGTGCCAGCAGCCAGGGTGGGTATAAGTCCAGCGAGCAGTACTTC,CASSQGGYKSSEQYF
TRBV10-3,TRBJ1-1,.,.,TGTGCCATCCGGCCAGACACCACTGAAGCTTTCTTT,CAIRPDTTEAFF
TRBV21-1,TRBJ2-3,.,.,TGTGCCAGCAGCAAAAATGGGACAGACCGCGAGAGAACAGATACGCAGTATTTT,CASSKNGTDRERTDTQYF
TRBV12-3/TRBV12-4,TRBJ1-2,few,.,TGTGCCAGCAGGAGAGATTATCAGAATGGCTACACCTTC,CASRRDYQNGYTF
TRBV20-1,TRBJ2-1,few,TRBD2,TGCAGTGCTAGACAAGCGGGGGGCCTACTCGGTGAGCAGTTCTTC,CSARQAGGLLGEQFF
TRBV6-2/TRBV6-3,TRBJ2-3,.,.,TGTGCCAGCAGTACGAGGGAGTCACAAGATACGCAGTATTTT,CASSTRESQDTQYF
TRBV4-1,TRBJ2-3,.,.,TGCGCCAGCAGCCAAGAGACAACTAGCCGCCCTACGCAGTATTTT,CASSQETTSRPTQYF
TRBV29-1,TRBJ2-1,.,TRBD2,TGCAGCGTTCGACTAGCGGGGGGCCCGGGGGAGCAGTTCTTC,CSVRLAGGPGEQFF
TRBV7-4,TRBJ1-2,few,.,TGTGCCAGCAGCCTGACCGGGACAAGGGATGCATACTATGGCTACACCTTC,CASSLTGTRDAYYGYTF
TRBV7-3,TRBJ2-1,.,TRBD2,TGTGCCAGCAGCCCCAACGGGAGGGGCTCCTACAATGAGCAGTTCTTC,CASSPNGRGSYNEQFF
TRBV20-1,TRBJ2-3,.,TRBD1,TGCAGTGCCCCCGACAGGGGGAGCGCAGATACGCAGTATTTT,CSAPDRGSADTQYF
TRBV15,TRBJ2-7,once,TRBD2,TGTGCCACACGCGAATCGGGAGGGGGCTACGAGCAGTACTTC,CATRESGGGYEQYF